Presented here are 18 T cell receptor beta chains from one specimen sequenced in a study of shared clonotypes between healthy human individuals. Only in-frame clones appear in the TCRdb table, and some are missing; sequencing was by immunoSEQ multiplex PCR. The repertoire holds roughly 500,000 clones, 76% seen once, with over 10% in the top ten. Sequencing was done on a sample of PBMCs. These receptors originate from a woman in her 40s in good health. Some clones in this sample may be carry-over from other donors' samples.

The chain is built from TRBV5-1 and TRBJ1-5; no clear D gene. Germline values: CDR1 SGHRS, CDR2 YFSETQ. Deletions cut 3 bases from V and 6 bases from J, with 10 bases between. This CDR3 region has 13 residues. CDR3 protein: CASSWDGSQPQHF. CDR3 bases: TGCGCCAGCAGCTGGGATGGGAGTCAGCCCCAGCATTTT.

The genes are TRBV2 and TRBJ2-5; D tentatively reads TRBD1 or TRBD2 (5 bases each). Trimming pared 4 bases from V and 5 bases from J, leaving 14 bases between. CDR3 size: 14 residues. The V gene's germline CDR1 is SNHLY and CDR2 FYNNEI. The CDR3 DNA follows: TGTGCCAGCAGTGGGGGCGGGCCTGGCGAGACCCAGTACTTC. Encoded protein: CASSGGGPGETQYF.

The V gene is TRBV19, the J gene TRBJ2-2; D not resolved. Trimming left V 2 bases short and J 9 bases short, with 22 bases between. The CDR3 loop spans 17 amino acids. Germline CDR1 and CDR2: LNHDA and SQIVND (reference sequence). This CDR3 is CASSITALGLRTRELFF. The CDR3 DNA reads TGTGCCAGTAGTATAACGGCTCTCGGCCTACGAACCAGGGAGCTGTTTTTT.

The V call is TRBV18, the J call TRBJ2-5; 8 bases map to TRBD1. The V gene's germline CDR1 is KGHSH and CDR2 LQKENI. V lost 9 bases to trimming and J lost 1 base; unmatched junction nucleotides: 4. The CDR3 totals 13 residues. CDR3 sequence (DNA): TGTGCCAGTTCCGACAGGGGCCAAGAGACCCAGTACTTC. This sequence encodes CASSDRGQETQYF.

The CDR3 nucleotides are TGTGCCAGCTCATCGACTAGCGGAAGCACAGATACGCAGTATTTT. This gives the protein CASSSTSGSTDTQYF. The chain employs TRBV18 and TRBJ2-3; TRBD2 matches at 9 bases. The CDR3 loop spans 15 amino acids. Germline assignment: CDR1 KGHSH and CDR2 LQKENI. The trim removed 5 bases at V and 0 bases at J, leaving 3 bases unmatched.

About this clone: The sample contains more than one DNA sequence encoding this CDR3. The chain employs TRBV28 and TRBJ2-2; 8 nucleotides align to TRBD2. CDR1 and CDR2 (germline): MDHEN, SYDVKM. CDR3 size: 15 residues. The V gene end was trimmed by 4 bases and the J gene end by 1 base; junction bases not matched to a gene: 2. The CDR3 coding sequence is TGTGCCAGCAGTTCCAGCGGGAGGAACACCGGGGAGCTGTTTTTT. Its translation is CASSSSGRNTGELFF.

This clone occurred once. The rearrangement joins TRBV10-3 to TRBJ2-2, with TRBD1 as a possible D gene (6 bases). The CDR3 covers 15 residues. Between the trimmed V and J ends, which lost 7 bases and 5 bases, there was a span of 17 bases. The germline V gene has CDR1 ENHRY and CDR2 SYGVKD. CDR3 region: CAIMAGASGTGELFF. Written as DNA, the CDR3 is TGTGCCATCATGGCAGGGGCCTCGGGGACCGGGGAGCTGTTTTTT.

This clone has more than one count but fewer than ten. The chain employs TRBV7-3 and TRBJ2-2; D unresolved. The CDR3 is made up of 14 amino acids. Germline V gene sequence: CDR1 SGHTA, CDR2 FQGTGA. The germline V and J ends were trimmed by 2 bases and 4 bases, with 8 bases remaining between them. CDR3 amino acids: CASSLGLSTGELFF. DNA of the CDR3: TGTGCCAGCAGCTTAGGCCTCTCCACCGGGGAGCTGTTTTTT. The entire variable domain, with the rest obtained from reference TRBV7-3 and TRBJ2-2, is as follows: GAGVSQTPSNKVTEKGKYVELRCDPISGHTALYWYRQSLGQGPEFLIYFQGTGAADDSGLPNDRFFAVRPEGSVSTLKIQRTERGDSAVYLCASSLGLSTGELFFGEGSRLTVL.

The chain uses TRBV19 and TRBJ2-7; no clear D gene. In germline, CDR1 is LNHDA, CDR2 SQIVND (reference sequence). This CDR3 is built from 18 residues. V was cut by 3 bases and J by 3 bases, with 24 bases left in between. CDR3 DNA: TGTGCCAGTAGTATTGACCCCTGGGGAAGCGCGAGCGTCTACGAGCAGTACTTC. It is translated as CASSIDPWGSASVYEQYF.

The rearrangement joins TRBV5-1 to TRBJ1-1; D perhaps matches TRBD1 (5 bases). The CDR3 totals 14 residues. CDR1 and CDR2 from the germline V gene are SGHRS and YFSETQ. With 2 bases removed from V and 0 bases from J, the gap between germline ends came to 8 bases. DNA of the CDR3: TGCGCCAGCAGCTTTGGGACGCTGAACACTGAAGCTTTCTTT. Amino acids: CASSFGTLNTEAFF.

This chain joins TRBV6-1 and TRBJ2-5; D is uncertain. V lost 5 bases and J lost 10, with 8 bases in between. From germline, CDR1 is MNHNS and CDR2 SASEGT. CDR3 length equals 10 residues. CDR3 residues: CASSLGVQYF. Written as DNA, the CDR3 is TGTGCCAGCAGTCTTGGCGTCCAGTACTTC.

The chain recombines TRBV7-6 with TRBJ2-1, with no clear D. V was trimmed by 4 bases and J by 1 base, leaving 5 bases between them. CDR1 is SGHVS, CDR2 FNYEAQ, per germline. This CDR3 has 13 amino acids. In nucleotides, the CDR3 is TGTGCCAGCAGCTCTAGTTCCTACAATGAGCAGTTCTTC. Translated, it gives CASSSSSYNEQFF.

This clone showed up just a few times. This chain joins TRBV19 and TRBJ2-6; D perhaps matches TRBD1 (7 bases). The length of the CDR3 is 16 residues. Trimming removed 3 bases from V and 2 bases from J, with 11 bases in between. Germline CDR1 reads LNHDA; CDR2 reads SQIVND (reference sequence). CDR3 protein: CASSISRGAGANVLTF. Written as DNA, the CDR3 is TGTGCCAGTAGTATCAGCAGGGGGGCTGGGGCCAACGTCCTGACTTTC.

The V and J genes are TRBV28 and TRBJ2-3; D perhaps matches TRBD2 (5 bases). V lost 5 bases to trimming and J lost 12 bases, with 15 bases between them. There are 12 residues in the CDR3. Germline V gene data show CDR1 as MDHEN and CDR2 as SYDVKM. The DNA for the CDR3 is TGTGCCAGCAGTAGGCGGACTCCATCACAGTATTTT. It encodes CASSRRTPSQYF.

As DNA, the CDR3 is TGTGCCAGCAGCCGCCTAGGGCCTAGCGGGAGCTCCTACGAGCAGTACTTC. Its translation is CASSRLGPSGSSYEQYF. V and J are TRBV7-6 and TRBJ2-7, with 10 nucleotides matching TRBD2. This CDR3 comprises 17 residues. Germline CDR1 and CDR2: SGHVS and FNYEAQ. V shed 5 bases, J shed 0 bases, and the junction held 10 bases outside the gene matches. Full variable domain (rest looked up from reference TRBV7-6 and TRBJ2-7): GAGVSQSPRYKVTKRGQDVALRCDPISGHVSLYWYRQALGQGPEFLTYFNYEAQQDKSGLPNDRFSAERPEGSISTLTIQRTEQRDSAMYRCASSRLGPSGSSYEQYFGPGTRLTVT.

The V and J genes are TRBV18 and TRBJ1-1; no definite D call. V lost 2 bases, J lost 7 bases, and 11 bases lay in between. The CDR3 is 13 amino acids. Germline lookup yields CDR1 KGHSH and CDR2 LQKENI. For the CDR3, the DNA is TGTGCCAGCTCACCAATTAGGCGGAGTGAAGCTTTCTTT. It yields the protein CASSPIRRSEAFF.

V and J are TRBV2 and TRBJ2-5; unclear D gene. CDR1 is SNHLY and CDR2 is FYNNEI in the germline V gene. The V end lost 6 bases, the J end lost 4 bases, and 12 bases lay between the germline ends. CDR3 length: 13 residues. The CDR3 loop reads CASSTTRRETQYF. The CDR3 coding sequence is TGTGCCAGCAGCACGACAAGGCGAGAGACCCAGTACTTC. Full variable domain (rest looked up from reference TRBV2 and TRBJ2-5): EPEVTQTPSHQVTQMGQEVILRCVPISNHLYFYWYRQILGQKVEFLVSFYNNEISEKSEIFDDQFSVERPDGSNFTLKIRSTKLEDSAMYFCASSTTRRETQYFGPGTRLLVL.

The gene calls are TRBV10-1 and TRBJ2-5, with 8 positions matching TRBD1. The trim removed 4 bases at V and 1 base at J, leaving 5 bases unmatched. This CDR3 is built from 15 residues. Germline values: CDR1 WNHNN, CDR2 SYGVQD (reference sequence). The CDR3 nucleotides are TGCGCCAGCAGTGCCCAGGGGGCAGGCCAAGAGACCCAGTACTTC. Its translation is CASSAQGAGQETQYF.